Each of the 21 T cell receptor beta chains below was sequenced from the same sample in a study of OX40 agonist ivuxolimab in advanced cancers. Only in-frame clones appear in the TCRdb table, and some are missing; sequencing was by immunoSEQ multiplex PCR. This table has 100,000 or so clones, 86% appearing once. Sequenced material: CD4+ or CD8+ T cells sorted from blood, taken in a trial of the OX40 agonist ivuxolimab. The source is an adult with an advanced solid tumor such as melanoma, head and neck, liver or kidney cancer.

The chain combines TRBV6-5 with TRBJ1-1; D not certain. This CDR3 contains 12 residues. Germline V gene data show CDR1 as MNHEY and CDR2 as SVGAGI. Trimming pared 6 bases from V and 4 bases from J, leaving 9 bases between. This chain's CDR3 is CASSPSSTEAFF. CDR3 sequence (DNA): TGTGCCAGCAGCCCGTCGAGCACTGAAGCTTTCTTT.

The chain joins TRBV14 to TRBJ2-3; 8 bases agree with TRBD1. Germline V gene data show CDR1 as SGHDN and CDR2 as FVKESK. This CDR3 is 16 amino acids long. The V gene end was trimmed by 5 bases and the J gene end by 5 bases; junction bases not matched to a gene: 12. CDR3 sequence: CASSSAGRGPGDTQYF. The CDR3 DNA reads as TGTGCCAGCAGCTCAGCGGGCAGGGGGCCCGGAGATACGCAGTATTTT.

The CDR3 coding sequence is TGCGCCAGCAGCTTGGTAGGGGTAGACACTGAAGCTTTCTTT. This gives the protein CASSLVGVDTEAFF. V gene TRBV5-1 combines with J gene TRBJ1-1; TRBD1 might be the D (5 bases). V lost 0 bases and J lost 3, with 9 bases in between. Germline-derived CDR1 and CDR2 are SGHRS and YFSETQ. CDR3 length equals 14 residues.

The genes are TRBV30 and TRBJ2-4; tentatively, D is TRBD2 (5 bases). Germline CDR1 GTSNPN, CDR2 SVGIG (reference sequence). The CDR3 has 15 residues. Trimming took off 2 bases at V and 0 bases at J, with 11 bases between the two ends. The CDR3 spells CAWSRRDPAKNIQYF. The CDR3 DNA reads TGTGCCTGGAGTCGCCGGGATCCAGCCAAAAACATTCAGTACTTC.

V gene TRBV28 combines with J gene TRBJ2-1, with a tentative D call TRBD1 (6 bases). CDR1 and CDR2 from the germline V gene are MDHEN and SYDVKM. Trimming took 3 bases from V and 12 from J, leaving 15 bases between them. This CDR3 is 13 amino acids long. The chain's CDR3 is CASSLVGGAGQFF. In DNA form, the CDR3 reads TGTGCCAGCAGTTTGGTTGGGGGCGCGGGGCAGTTCTTC.

About this clone: The sample contains more than one DNA sequence encoding this CDR3. The CDR3 reads CASRPGQSYEQYF. The CDR3, as DNA: TGTGCCAGCAGACCTGGACAGTCCTACGAGCAGTACTTC. This chain links TRBV6-1 with TRBJ2-7, with D perhaps TRBD1 (6 bases). The V end was cut by 6 bases, the J end by 1 base, with 10 bases between. This CDR3 is 13 amino acids long. Germline loops: CDR1 MNHNS, CDR2 SASEGT.

V is TRBV5-6 and J is TRBJ1-5; D might be TRBD1 (5 bases). Trimming took off 2 bases at V and 4 bases at J, with 10 bases between the two ends. The V gene's germline CDR1 is SGHDT and CDR2 YYEEEE. CDR3 length: 14 amino acids. The CDR3 coding sequence is TGTGCCAGCAGCTTCGGGACTGGTAATCAGCCCCAGCATTTT. Translated: CASSFGTGNQPQHF.

DNA for the CDR3: TGTGCCAGCAGTTCCCCTAAGGGGCTCTCTGGAAACACCATATATTTT. The encoded protein is CASSSPKGLSGNTIYF. The V gene is TRBV6-5, the J gene TRBJ1-3; possibly TRBD1 for D (5 bases). CDR1 and CDR2 from the germline V gene are MNHEY and SVGAGI. V was shortened by 4 bases and J by 0 bases, with 13 bases between the two germline ends. The CDR3 is made up of 16 amino acids.

J is TRBJ1-2 and V is TRBV6-1, with D perhaps matching TRBD1 (6 bases). V was pared by 7 bases and J by 2 bases, with 17 bases between. CDR3 length: 15 amino acids. Germline V lookup: CDR1 MNHNS, CDR2 SASEGT. The DNA for the CDR3 is TGTGCCAGCACTCTTGGGGGGGCGCCCAACTATGGCTACACCTTC. Its protein is CASTLGGAPNYGYTF.

V usage is TRBV7-3 and J usage is TRBJ1-2; D is unresolved. CDR1 is SGHTA, CDR2 FQGTGA, per germline. There are 14 residues in the CDR3. V lost 2 bases to trimming and J lost 6 bases, with 13 bases between them. The DNA for the CDR3 is TGTGCCAGCAGCTTAGGGCAAGGGATTGATGGCTACACCTTC. Amino acid sequence: CASSLGQGIDGYTF.

CDR3 sequence reads: CASSVDSGTVNTEAFF. The CDR3 region has the DNA TGTGCCAGCAGCGTAGATTCCGGGACCGTGAACACTGAAGCTTTCTTT. This sequence joins TRBV9 and TRBJ1-1; D may be TRBD1 (5 bases). Germline V CDR1 and CDR2: SGDLS, YYNGEE. Trimming removed 0 bases at V and 0 bases at J, with 12 bases between. CDR3 size: 16 residues.

The chain is built from TRBV6-1 and TRBJ2-7; 7 nucleotides agree with TRBD2. Germline CDR1 MNHNS, CDR2 SASEGT. CDR3 length: 12 amino acids. Germline trimming cut 8 bases from V and 3 bases from J; bases unmatched to any gene: 4. This CDR3 is CASGWGGYEQYF. The CDR3 region has the DNA TGTGCCAGCGGCTGGGGGGGCTACGAGCAGTACTTC.

V is TRBV27 and J is TRBJ2-1, with 7 bases matching TRBD1. This CDR3 spans 15 amino acids. Germline V CDR1 and CDR2: MNHEY, SMNVEV (reference sequence). Trimming at V came to 5 bases and at J to 4 bases, leaving 8 bases not matched to a gene. CDR3 DNA: TGTGCCAGCAGTCCTCAGGGGACAGTTTACAATGAGCAGTTCTTC. This gives the protein CASSPQGTVYNEQFF.

The CDR3 reads CATSIDRRETQYF. Here the CDR3 DNA reads TGTGCCACCAGCATTGACAGGAGAGAGACCCAGTACTTC. The chain couples TRBV15 to TRBJ2-5; the D gene is possibly TRBD1 (6 bases). Germline loops: CDR1 LNHNV, CDR2 YYDKDF (reference sequence). V shed 4 bases and J shed 4 bases, with 10 bases lying between them. This CDR3 has 13 amino acids.

The genes are TRBV6-4 and TRBJ2-3; no reliable D call. Between the trimmed V and J ends, which lost 6 bases and 0 bases, there was a span of 7 bases. From germline, CDR1 is MRHNA and CDR2 SNTAGT. The CDR3 totals 13 residues. CDR3 bases: TGTGCCAGCAGCGACCCCAGCACAGATACGCAGTATTTT. Residues: CASSDPSTDTQYF.

The table lists this clone with a count of one. The gene calls are TRBV10-3 and TRBJ1-5; 7 bases are shared with TRBD1. CDR1 and CDR2 from the germline V gene are ENHRY and SYGVKD. J lost 4 bases, V lost 4 bases, and 4 bases had no gene match. This CDR3 is 14 amino acids long. In DNA, the CDR3 is TGTGCCATCAGTGTCGGGGGACAGAATCAGCCCCAGCATTTT. Encoded protein: CAISVGGQNQPQHF.

The chain employs TRBV19 and TRBJ2-1; TRBD2 agrees at 12 bases. The CDR3 loop spans 15 amino acids. CDR1 and CDR2 from the germline V gene are LNHDA and SQIVND (reference sequence). The V gene end was trimmed by 1 base and the J gene end by 7 bases; junction bases not matched to a gene: 2. The CDR3 loop reads CASSIAGTSGNEQFF. The CDR3 region has the DNA TGTGCCAGTAGTATAGCGGGGACTAGCGGGAATGAGCAGTTCTTC.

The rearrangement joins TRBV7-9 to TRBJ2-2; 9 bases map to TRBD2. Germline V gives CDR1 SEHNR, CDR2 FQNEAQ (reference sequence). The junction had 8 bases not matched to a gene; V was cut back by 10 bases and J by 5 bases. The CDR3 contains 14 residues. CDR3 nucleotides: TGTGCCATTAATAGCGGGAGCTCAACCGGGGAGCTGTTTTTT. This encodes CAINSGSSTGELFF. Based on the CDR3 plus reference TRBV7-9 and TRBJ2-2, the full variable domain is DTGVSQNPRHKITKRGQNVTFRCDPISEHNRLYWYRQTLGQGPEFLTYFQNEAQLEKSRLLSDRFSAERPKGSFSTLEIQRTEQGDSAMYLCAINSGSSTGELFFGEGSRLTVL.

This clone was seen once. The chain has TRBV7-2 and TRBJ2-7; 7 positions agree with TRBD1. V was pared by 3 bases and J by 0 bases, with 2 bases of the junction left unmatched. Germline V lookup: CDR1 SGHTA, CDR2 FQGNSA. The CDR3 sequence is 14 residues long. The CDR3 nucleotides are TGTGCCAGCAGCTTGACAGGGTCCTCCTACGAGCAGTACTTC. Protein sequence: CASSLTGSSYEQYF.

This chain joins TRBV6-5 and TRBJ1-1; the match to TRBD1 covers 9 bases. The V gene's germline CDR1 is MNHEY and CDR2 SVGAGI. The CDR3 is made up of 12 amino acids. J gave up 8 bases and V 6 bases, and 4 bases lay outside the gene matches. The CDR3: CASRTGGGEAFF. CDR3 coding DNA: TGTGCCAGCAGGACAGGGGGAGGCGAAGCTTTCTTT.

V usage is TRBV7-9 and J usage is TRBJ1-6; D gene ambiguous. Germline V lookup: CDR1 SEHNR, CDR2 FQNEAQ (reference sequence). This CDR3 has 13 residues. Trimming stripped 5 bases from V and 3 bases from J, with 5 bases between. In DNA, the CDR3 is TGTGCCAGCAGCCGGGGCTATAATTCACCCCTCCACTTT. Translated: CASSRGYNSPLHF.